Included here is one T cell receptor beta chain sequence, with context. The sample originates from a study of blood T cell repertoires in COVID-19. Study information: The cDNA or gDNA used as material had been derived from T cells, B-cell-depleted T cells, or PBMCs.

Sequenced by immunoSEQ multiplex PCR; TCRdb stores in-frame clones only, minus some. The sample lists 100,000 to 150,000 clones, approximately 80% seen once, with around 11% in the top ten. V lost 4 bases and J lost 0; bases outside the gene matches: 9. The length of the CDR3 is 17 residues. Germline loops: CDR1 MNHEY, CDR2 SVGEGT. Sequenced material: peripheral blood. The rearrangement links TRBV6-2 or TRBV6-3 to TRBJ1-5; the match to TRBD1 covers 7 bases. This receptor was identified in a man aged 60 to 69 with acute or convalescent COVID-19. As DNA, the CDR3 is TGTGCCAGCAGTTTCGCAGGGGGACGGTATAGCAATCAGCCCCAGCATTTT. This gives the protein CASSFAGGRYSNQPQHF.